These 32 T cell receptor beta chains originate from one sample sequenced in a study of T cell responses to AZD1222 COVID-19 vaccine. The assay was immunoSEQ multiplex PCR, and TCRdb's table has in-frame clones only and misses some. The sample consists of around 150,000 clones, approximately 90% of them appearing once. Sequences were derived from peripheral blood, sampled on day 0 of AZD1222 vaccination. Receptors were obtained from an adult in good health.

The chain is built from TRBV19 and TRBJ1-1; 7 bases align to TRBD1. The CDR3 totals 15 residues. CDR1 LNHDA and CDR2 SQIVND come from the germline V gene (reference sequence). Losses at the gene ends were 4 bases for V and 0 bases for J; bases not matched to a gene: 5. CDR3 sequence reads: CASSTWTGMNTEAFF. In DNA form, the CDR3 reads TGTGCCAGTAGTACCTGGACAGGAATGAACACTGAAGCTTTCTTT.

The table lists this clone with a few counts. This chain joins TRBV9 and TRBJ1-3; D may be TRBD1 (6 bases). The V end lost 3 bases, the J end lost 0 bases, and 13 bases lay between the germline ends. Germline assignment: CDR1 SGDLS and CDR2 YYNGEE. CDR3 size: 16 residues. CDR3 protein: CASSALTGSSGNTIYF. The DNA for the CDR3 is TGTGCCAGCAGCGCATTGACAGGTTCCTCTGGAAACACCATATATTTT.

V and J are TRBV9 and TRBJ2-7; no clear D gene. Germline loops: CDR1 SGDLS, CDR2 YYNGEE. This CDR3 contains 14 residues. The V end was cut by 0 bases, the J end by 2 bases, with 9 bases between. CDR3 protein: CASSVDVGTYEQYF. CDR3 DNA sequence: TGTGCCAGCAGCGTAGACGTGGGAACCTACGAGCAGTACTTC.

The chain has TRBV27 and TRBJ1-2; D ambiguous. This CDR3 contains 13 residues. Per germline, CDR1 MNHEY and CDR2 SMNVEV (reference sequence). Trimming left V 8 bases short and J 5 bases short, with 15 bases between. The CDR3 loop reads CASGLAVGYGYTF. The CDR3 DNA reads TGTGCCAGCGGATTGGCCGTAGGGTATGGCTACACCTTC.

This clone was detected a few times. The genes are TRBV5-4 and TRBJ1-1; TRBD1 might be the D (6 bases). V was clipped by 6 bases and J by 4 bases, with 19 bases between them. This CDR3 contains 15 residues. The V gene's germline CDR1 is SGHNT and CDR2 YYREEE (reference sequence). CDR3 sequence: CASTPWRGEATEAFF. Written as DNA, the CDR3 is TGTGCCAGCACCCCGTGGAGGGGGGAGGCCACTGAAGCTTTCTTT.

This sequence joins TRBV18 and TRBJ2-7, with D tentatively TRBD2 (6 bases). CDR3 length: 16 residues. Germline V lookup: CDR1 KGHSH, CDR2 LQKENI. V lost 6 bases and J lost 0, with 18 bases in between. The CDR3 is CASSPRVREVSYEQYF. CDR3 coding DNA: TGTGCCAGCTCCCCTAGGGTGAGGGAGGTCTCCTACGAGCAGTACTTC.

The genes are TRBV19 and TRBJ2-4; TRBD2 matches 7 bases. The CDR3 covers 16 residues. V gave up 3 bases and J gave up 2 bases; unmatched junction bases: 7. Looked up from germline, CDR1 is LNHDA and CDR2 is SQIVND (reference sequence). The CDR3 nucleotides are TGTGCCAGTAGTATGGGGGGGTTTAGGTCCAAAAACATTCAGTACTTC. Its protein is CASSMGGFRSKNIQYF.

V and J are TRBV19 and TRBJ1-6; 8 bases align to TRBD1. The CDR3 is made up of 15 amino acids. The V and J ends lost 4 bases and 9 bases, in that order; junction bases with no gene match: 8. From germline, CDR1 is LNHDA and CDR2 SQIVND (reference sequence). The CDR3 nucleotides read TGTGCCAGTAGTACCCCGGACAGGGATAGTTCACCCCTCCACTTT. This codes for CASSTPDRDSSPLHF. Using reference TRBV19 and TRBJ1-6 for the parts outside the CDR3, the full variable domain is DGGITQSPKYLFRKEGQNVTLSCEQNLNHDAMYWYRQDPGQGLRLIYYSQIVNDFQKGDIAEGYSVSREKKESFPLTVTSAQKNPTAFYLCASSTPDRDSSPLHFGNGTRLTVT.

This clone was seen a single time. This rearrangement joins TRBV12-3 or TRBV12-4 to TRBJ1-1, with a tentative D call TRBD1 (5 bases). The CDR3 has 13 residues. The V end lost 7 bases, the J end lost 2 bases, and 11 bases lay between the germline ends. DNA of the CDR3: TGTGCCAGCACCATCGGGACTAACACTGAAGCTTTCTTT. Amino acid sequence: CASTIGTNTEAFF.

The chain links TRBV6-5 to TRBJ1-2, with D tentatively TRBD1 (5 bases). Germline V lookup: CDR1 MNHEY, CDR2 SVGAGI. The CDR3 covers 13 residues. Trimming removed 6 bases from V and 0 bases from J, with 8 bases in between. The CDR3 nucleotides are TGTGCCAGCAGCCCGACAGCTAACTATGGCTACACCTTC. It encodes CASSPTANYGYTF.

The CDR3 coding sequence is TGTGCCAGCAGCTTAACAGACTTCTATGGCTACACCTTC. Amino acid sequence: CASSLTDFYGYTF. This chain connects TRBV7-2 to TRBJ1-2; D is undetermined. The CDR3 covers 13 residues. The germline V and J ends were trimmed by 2 bases and 4 bases, with 8 bases remaining between them. Germline lookup yields CDR1 SGHTA and CDR2 FQGNSA.

The chain carries TRBV5-1 and TRBJ1-3; 9 bases map to TRBD1. The CDR3 spans 17 residues. CDR1 is SGHRS and CDR2 is YFSETQ in the germline V gene. The ends lost 4 bases at V and 3 bases at J; junction bases unmatched: 11. The CDR3 sequence: CASSPGTGIQSGNTIYF. Written as DNA, the CDR3 is TGCGCCAGCAGCCCCGGGACAGGGATTCAAAGTGGAAACACCATATATTTT. Based on the CDR3 plus reference TRBV5-1 and TRBJ1-3, the full variable domain is KAGVTQTPRYLIKTRGQQVTLSCSPISGHRSVSWYQQTPGQGLQFLFEYFSETQRNKGNFPGRFSGRQFSNSRSEMNVSTLELGDSALYLCASSPGTGIQSGNTIYFGEGSWLTVV.

The CDR3 coding sequence is TGTGCTTCCGAGGGGGGTAGGGGGAACTATGGCTACACCTTC. Encoded protein: CASEGGRGNYGYTF. This chain uses TRBV28 with TRBJ1-2; the D gene is possibly TRBD1 (6 bases). Germline CDR1 is MDHEN and CDR2 is SYDVKM. CDR3 length: 14 amino acids.

The gene calls are TRBV9 and TRBJ1-5, with 7 bases that match TRBD1. V was clipped by 2 bases and J by 6 bases; unmatched bases: 8. This CDR3 is 15 amino acids long. Germline CDR1 SGDLS, CDR2 YYNGEE. The CDR3 sequence is CASSVTTGFGQPQHF. CDR3 DNA: TGTGCCAGCAGCGTCACGACAGGGTTTGGTCAGCCCCAGCATTTT.

The V gene is TRBV28, the J gene TRBJ1-6; 9 positions match TRBD1. CDR3 length: 15 residues. After removal of 6 bases from V and 11 bases from J, the junction contained 11 bases not matched to a gene. Germline CDR1 MDHEN, CDR2 SYDVKM. DNA of the CDR3: TGTGCCAGCAGGGTAGGACAGGGGAATAGCACACCCCTCCACTTT. Translating it yields CASRVGQGNSTPLHF.

The chain employs TRBV29-1 and TRBJ2-3, with TRBD1 identical over 9 bases. The trim removed 6 bases at V and 2 bases at J, leaving 9 bases unmatched. Germline assignment: CDR1 SQVTM and CDR2 ANQGSEA. This CDR3 region has 15 residues. Written as DNA, the CDR3 is TGCAGCGTGGCCCCCGGACAGGGGAACACAGATACGCAGTATTTT. Amino acids: CSVAPGQGNTDTQYF.

V is TRBV2 and J is TRBJ1-6; D gene ambiguous. V lost 5 bases and J lost 5, with 10 bases in between. CDR3 length: 14 amino acids. CDR1 and CDR2 (germline): SNHLY, FYNNEI. As DNA, the CDR3 is TGTGCCAGCAGTCTCACGGTAAATAATTCACCCCTCCACTTT. Protein: CASSLTVNNSPLHF.

In its sample, this clone was seen once. The chain links TRBV6-1 to TRBJ1-3; D is perhaps TRBD1 (5 bases). The ends were cut back, 0 bases at V and 0 bases at J, with 9 bases in the middle. The CDR3 contains 16 residues. In germline, CDR1 is MNHNS, CDR2 SASEGT. DNA for the CDR3: TGTGCCAGCAGTGAAGCTCACAGGCTCTCTGGAAACACCATATATTTT. This gives the protein CASSEAHRLSGNTIYF.

The chain recombines TRBV2 with TRBJ1-4; D possibly corresponds to TRBD1 (6 bases). CDR1 is SNHLY and CDR2 is FYNNEI in the germline V gene. Trimming stripped 6 bases from V and 7 bases from J, with 15 bases between. The CDR3 is made up of 14 amino acids. CDR3 in amino acids: CASRIDRRGEKLFF. DNA for the CDR3: TGTGCCAGCAGGATCGACAGGCGTGGTGAAAAACTGTTTTTT.

The chain is built from TRBV28 and TRBJ1-2; D is unclear. The CDR3 is 14 residues long. V lost 3 bases to trimming and J lost 5 bases, with 13 bases between them. Germline CDR1 reads MDHEN; CDR2 reads SYDVKM. The CDR3 protein is CASSFVGERYGYTF. The CDR3 coding sequence is TGTGCCAGCAGTTTTGTCGGGGAACGGTATGGCTACACCTTC.

This chain uses TRBV10-3 with TRBJ1-5, with TRBD1 matching 10 bases. Unmatched junction bases numbered 4, after V lost 8 bases and J lost 0 bases. Germline V gene data show CDR1 as ENHRY and CDR2 as SYGVKD. The CDR3 is made up of 15 amino acids. CDR3 nucleotide sequence: TGTGCCATCGGGACAGGGGCCCCTAGCAATCAGCCCCAGCATTTT. It encodes CAIGTGAPSNQPQHF.

There are a few counts of this clone. The V call is TRBV11-2, the J call TRBJ2-4, with D unclear. V was clipped by 5 bases and J by 2 bases, with 19 bases between them. The length of the CDR3 is 17 residues. Germline-derived CDR1 and CDR2 are SGHAT and FQNNGV. CDR3 coding DNA: TGTGCCAGCAGCCCACGGGTAAATGGTCGTCCCAAAAACATTCAGTACTTC. This sequence encodes CASSPRVNGRPKNIQYF.

J is TRBJ2-1 and V is TRBV7-9; D is uncertain. The germline gives CDR1 SEHNR, CDR2 FQNEAQ (reference sequence). V lost 0 bases and J 5 bases, leaving 11 bases between the germline ends. This CDR3 has 15 amino acids. DNA for the CDR3: TGTGCCAGCAGCTTAGCGCGTCTCGTAAACAATGAGCAGTTCTTC. Translation gives CASSLARLVNNEQFF.

The V and J genes are TRBV5-1 and TRBJ2-3; D might be TRBD1 (6 bases). The ends were cut back, 0 bases at V and 4 bases at J, with 12 bases in the middle. The CDR3 length is 15 residues. Germline CDR1 is SGHRS and CDR2 is YFSETQ. CDR3 in amino acids: CASSLGGKGADTQYF. The CDR3 DNA reads TGCGCCAGCAGCTTGGGGGGAAAGGGGGCAGATACGCAGTATTTT.

The DNA for the CDR3 is TGCGCCAGCAGCGGGGGGGACAGCTACGAGCAGTACTTC. Translation: CASSGGDSYEQYF. The chain has TRBV5-1 and TRBJ2-7; tentatively, D is TRBD1 or TRBD2 (7 bases each). The germline CDR1 and CDR2 sequences are SGHRS and YFSETQ. CDR3 length equals 13 residues. Trimming removed 4 bases at V and 3 bases at J, with 11 bases between.

The chain links TRBV29-1 to TRBJ1-2, with a possible D match to TRBD1 (5 bases). Deletions cut 7 bases from V and 5 bases from J, with 14 bases between. The CDR3 is 12 residues long. CDR1 and CDR2 (germline): SQVTM, ANQGSEA. The CDR3 loop is CSAKSGTYGYTF. In DNA, the CDR3 is TGCAGCGCCAAGTCAGGGACTTATGGCTACACCTTC.

DNA for the CDR3: TGTGCCAGCACGGGAAGAGACAACGACAATCAGCCCCAGCATTTT. Its translation: CASTGRDNDNQPQHF. V is TRBV6-5 and J is TRBJ1-5, with D unclear. The V end lost 7 bases, the J end lost 3 bases, and 16 bases lay between the germline ends. CDR3 length: 15 residues. CDR1 is MNHEY and CDR2 is SVGAGI in the germline V gene.

The V and J genes are TRBV29-1 and TRBJ2-7; possible D gene TRBD1, 6 bases. V gave up 4 bases and J gave up 3 bases, with 19 bases separating them. This CDR3 is 15 amino acids long. Germline values: CDR1 SQVTM, CDR2 ANQGSEA. The CDR3, as DNA: TGCAGCGTTGGTGGACAGACGTGGGATAACTACGAGCAGTACTTC. This gives the protein CSVGGQTWDNYEQYF.

The rearrangement links TRBV7-9 to TRBJ1-6; a possible D gene is TRBD1 (6 bases). CDR3 size: 15 residues. The germline gives CDR1 SEHNR, CDR2 FQNEAQ (reference sequence). V was clipped by 1 base and J by 10 bases, with 14 bases between them. As DNA, the CDR3 is TGTGCCAGCAGCTTAGAAGCAAACAGGGTCTCACCCCTCCACTTT. Translation: CASSLEANRVSPLHF.

V is TRBV7-3 and J is TRBJ2-1; 8 bases map to TRBD2. Germline values: CDR1 SGHTA, CDR2 FQGTGA. There are 17 residues in the CDR3. Unmatched junction bases numbered 12, after V lost 4 bases and J lost 4 bases. CDR3 DNA sequence: TGTGCCAGCAGCTCAAAAATCGGGTTAGCGGGGTACAATGAGCAGTTCTTC. Translation: CASSSKIGLAGYNEQFF.

V gene TRBV6-5 combines with J gene TRBJ1-5; 7 bases align to TRBD1. CDR3 length: 13 residues. In germline, CDR1 is MNHEY, CDR2 SVGAGI. The trim removed 8 bases at V and 6 bases at J, leaving 7 bases unmatched. DNA for the CDR3: TGTGCCAGCGGAGACAGGGATGGTCAGCCCCAGCATTTT. This gives the protein CASGDRDGQPQHF.

As for this clone: The same CDR3 arises from other DNA sequences in this sample as well. The chain joins TRBV5-6 to TRBJ1-5; D ambiguous. Germline CDR1 SGHDT, CDR2 YYEEEE. The CDR3 totals 12 residues. The ends were cut back, 0 bases at V and 7 bases at J, with 5 bases in the middle. The CDR3 loop is CASSLGNQPQHF. CDR3 DNA sequence: TGTGCCAGCAGCTTGGGTAACCAGCCCCAGCATTTT.